Below are 5 T cell receptor beta chains sequenced from a single sample in a study of a mutant IDH1 vaccine in newly diagnosed glioma. Sample time point: week 11, during vaccination. In the vaccine, a single dose held 300 ug of the mutant IDH1 20-mer peptide, along with topical imiquimod. No antigen has been identified for these receptors. Profiling relied on immunoSEQ multiplex PCR, and the TCRdb table lists in-frame clones only, not all of them. The table includes about 120,000 clones, about four fifths detected once. The sample in question was PBMCs, obtained from a glioma patient whose treatment included an IDH1 peptide vaccine. These receptors were taken from a middle-aged man with glioma.

The rearrangement uses TRBV18 and TRBJ2-1; 11 bases are shared with TRBD1. The CDR3 has 17 residues. The trim removed 5 bases at V and 4 bases at J, leaving 10 bases unmatched. CDR1 is KGHSH and CDR2 is LQKENI in the germline V gene. The CDR3 spells CASSLLLGQGEYNEQFF. The CDR3, as DNA: TGTGCCAGCTCATTACTCCTGGGACAGGGGGAGTACAATGAGCAGTTCTTC.

With regard to this clone: At the DNA level, this CDR3 is encoded by other sequences in the same sample as well. V gene TRBV11-3 combines with J gene TRBJ1-1; D remains unclear. Trimming pared 1 base from V and 1 base from J, leaving 4 bases between. Germline V CDR1 and CDR2: SGHNT, YENEEA. This CDR3 spans 13 amino acids. In DNA form, the CDR3 reads TGTGCCAGCAGCTTAGGGGGGAACACTGAAGCTTTCTTT. Its protein product is CASSLGGNTEAFF.

This clone was observed a handful of times. The V gene is TRBV7-2, the J gene TRBJ1-6; 7 nucleotides align to TRBD1. Losses at the gene ends were 2 bases for V and 7 bases for J; bases not matched to a gene: 5. The CDR3 runs 15 residues. In germline, CDR1 is SGHTA, CDR2 FQGNSA. The CDR3 loop is CASSLRGGENSPLHF. CDR3 DNA sequence: TGTGCCAGCAGCTTACGAGGGGGCGAAAATTCACCCCTCCACTTT.

The CDR3 nucleotides read TGTGCCAGCAGTGAAGCGAGAGGGGGACAGCCCCAGCATTTT. Its translation is CASSEARGGQPQHF. The V call is TRBV2, the J call TRBJ1-5; perhaps TRBD1 as D (6 bases). V was clipped by 0 bases and J by 7 bases, with 10 bases between them. The CDR3 runs 14 residues. CDR1 is SNHLY and CDR2 is FYNNEI in the germline V gene.

The V gene is TRBV5-1, the J gene TRBJ1-1; weak D call: TRBD1 (6 bases). CDR3 length: 14 residues. Per the germline V gene, CDR1 is SGHRS and CDR2 is YFSETQ. Trimming pared 1 base from V and 0 bases from J, leaving 7 bases between. The CDR3 DNA reads as TGCGCCAGCAGCTTGCGACAGGTGAACACTGAAGCTTTCTTT. This gives the protein CASSLRQVNTEAFF.